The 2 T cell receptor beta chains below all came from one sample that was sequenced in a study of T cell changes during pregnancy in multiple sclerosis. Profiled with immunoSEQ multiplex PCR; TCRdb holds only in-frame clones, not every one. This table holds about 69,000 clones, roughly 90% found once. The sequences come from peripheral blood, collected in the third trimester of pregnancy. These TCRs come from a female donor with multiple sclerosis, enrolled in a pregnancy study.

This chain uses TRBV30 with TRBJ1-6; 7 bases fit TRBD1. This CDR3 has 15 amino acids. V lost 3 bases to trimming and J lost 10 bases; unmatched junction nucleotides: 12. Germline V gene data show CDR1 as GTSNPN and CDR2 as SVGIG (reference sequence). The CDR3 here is CAWSLGGDSGSPLHF. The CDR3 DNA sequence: TGTGCCTGGAGCCTAGGTGGGGACAGCGGATCACCCCTCCACTTT.

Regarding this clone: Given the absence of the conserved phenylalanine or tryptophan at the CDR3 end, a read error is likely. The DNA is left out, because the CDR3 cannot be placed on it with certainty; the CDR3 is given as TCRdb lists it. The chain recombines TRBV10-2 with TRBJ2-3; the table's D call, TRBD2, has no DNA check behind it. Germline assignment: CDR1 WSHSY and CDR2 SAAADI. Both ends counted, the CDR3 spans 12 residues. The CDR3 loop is CASSSSGDLPCD.